The 6 T cell receptor beta chains reported below all come from one sample, sequenced in a study of blood T cell repertoires in COVID-19. Repertoires were generated with immunoSEQ multiplex PCR, while TCRdb's copy carries only in-frame clones and drops some. The sample has some 28,000 clones; 84% are singletons. Sequencing was carried out using peripheral blood. These receptors were taken from a man between 65 and 80 years old with active COVID-19.

This clone occurred once. The DNA of the CDR3 is TGTGCCAGCTCACCTCTTGGCAACTCTGGAAACACCATATATTTT. This sequence encodes CASSPLGNSGNTIYF. The chain carries TRBV18 and TRBJ1-3; D is undetermined. Trimming pared 3 bases from V and 0 bases from J, leaving 9 bases between. In germline, CDR1 is KGHSH, CDR2 LQKENI. This CDR3 has 15 amino acids. Full variable domain (rest looked up from reference TRBV18 and TRBJ1-3): NAGVMQNPRHLVRRRGQEARLRCSPMKGHSHVYWYRQLPEEGLKFMVYLQKENIIDESGMPKERFSAEFPKEGPSILRIQQVVRGDSAAYFCASSPLGNSGNTIYFGEGSWLTVV.

The V gene is TRBV6-5, the J gene TRBJ2-5; D might be TRBD2 (5 bases). Germline loops: CDR1 MNHEY, CDR2 SVGAGI. V lost 2 bases to trimming and J lost 5 bases, with 15 bases between them. The CDR3 sequence is 15 residues long. The CDR3 DNA sequence: TGTGCCAGCAGTTACGGGAGCCTGCTTAAGGAGACCCAGTACTTC. Residues: CASSYGSLLKETQYF.

The chain uses TRBV5-4 and TRBJ2-2, with D possibly TRBD1 on 6 matching bases. Per germline, CDR1 SGHNT and CDR2 YYREEE (reference sequence). V was shortened by 5 bases and J by 5 bases, with 13 bases between the two germline ends. The CDR3 is 14 residues long. Here the CDR3 reads CASSKGTGTGELFF. CDR3 nucleotides: TGTGCCAGCAGTAAAGGCACAGGGACCGGGGAGCTGTTTTTT.

The genes are TRBV30 and TRBJ1-2, with TRBD1 as a possible D gene (6 bases). There are 12 residues in the CDR3. Looked up from germline, CDR1 is GTSNPN and CDR2 is SVGIG (reference sequence). Trimming stripped 4 bases from V and 2 bases from J, with 8 bases between. CDR3: CAWNRVNYGYTF. In nucleotides, the CDR3 is TGTGCCTGGAACAGGGTGAACTATGGCTACACCTTC.

The J gene is TRBJ1-2, the V gene TRBV3-1 (or the pseudogene TRBV3-2); D is unclear. This CDR3 is 13 amino acids long. V lost 1 base and J lost 3, with 6 bases in between. CDR1 is LGHDT, CDR2 YNNKEL, per germline (reference sequence). CDR3 amino acids: CASSQVTDYGYTF. In nucleotides, the CDR3 is TGTGCCAGCAGCCAAGTCACGGACTATGGCTACACCTTC.

The V and J genes are TRBV7-7 and TRBJ2-1; 9 positions match TRBD2. CDR1 is SSHAT, CDR2 FNYEAQ, per germline (reference sequence). Losses at the gene ends were 5 bases for V and 6 bases for J; bases not matched to a gene: 8. This CDR3 is 15 amino acids long. CDR3 in amino acids: CASSPGPGLANEQFF. The DNA of the CDR3 is TGTGCCAGCAGCCCCGGGCCGGGACTAGCCAATGAGCAGTTCTTC.